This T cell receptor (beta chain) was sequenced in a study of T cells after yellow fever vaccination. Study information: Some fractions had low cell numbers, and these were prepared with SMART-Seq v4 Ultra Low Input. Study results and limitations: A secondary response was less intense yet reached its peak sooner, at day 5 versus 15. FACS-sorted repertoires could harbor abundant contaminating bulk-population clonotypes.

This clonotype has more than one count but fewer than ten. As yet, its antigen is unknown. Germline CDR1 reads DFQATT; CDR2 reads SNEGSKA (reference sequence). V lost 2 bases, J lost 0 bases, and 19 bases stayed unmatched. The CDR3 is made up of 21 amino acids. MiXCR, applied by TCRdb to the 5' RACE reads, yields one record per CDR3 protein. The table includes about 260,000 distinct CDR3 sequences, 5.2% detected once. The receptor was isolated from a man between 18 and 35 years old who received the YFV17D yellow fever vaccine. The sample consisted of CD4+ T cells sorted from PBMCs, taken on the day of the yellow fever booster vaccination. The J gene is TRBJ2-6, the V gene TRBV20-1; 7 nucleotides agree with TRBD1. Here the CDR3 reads CSARCIETGQTTISGANVLTF. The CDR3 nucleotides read TGCAGTGCTAGATGTATAGAAACGGGACAGACAACGATCTCTGGGGCCAACGTCCTGACTTTC.